The 22 T cell receptor beta chains listed next were all sequenced from one sample in a study of read filtering for tumor transcriptome and immune sequencing. From 350 to 500 ng of RNA, a library with molecular barcoded alpha/delta and beta/gamma adaptors was made. TCRdb ran MiXCR on the reads and lists one entry per CDR3 protein. The sample has some 130,000 distinct CDR3 sequences, approximately 12% seen once; the top ten hold 11%. Sequenced material: a population of CD138-negative cells sorted from bone marrow. The receptors were sampled from a donor over 35 with multiple myeloma.

This clonotype was recorded many times. V and J are TRBV12-3 or TRBV12-4 and TRBJ2-3; D is uncertain. This CDR3 has 14 amino acids. V lost 3 bases and J 4 bases, leaving 11 bases between the germline ends. CDR3 sequence (DNA): TGTGCCAGCAGTTTTCGGTCACTTCCAGATACGCAGTATTTT. As protein: CASSFRSLPDTQYF.

In this sample, this clonotype turned up many times. The CDR3 bases are TGTGCCAGCAGCGGGGGGGGACAGGGCCATGAAAAACTGTTTTTT. Its protein product is CASSGGGQGHEKLFF. J is TRBJ1-4 and V is TRBV9; 9 positions match TRBD1. Germline CDR1 reads SGDLS; CDR2 reads YYNGEE. CDR3 length: 15 amino acids. The J segment lost 6 bases and the V segment lost 3 bases, leaving 6 bases of the junction unmatched.

This clonotype was seen repeatedly, ten times or more. The chain uses TRBV20-1 and TRBJ1-5, with a tentative D call TRBD1 (5 bases). This CDR3 is built from 14 residues. The germline CDR1 and CDR2 sequences are DFQATT and SNEGSKA (reference sequence). The V and J ends lost 5 bases and 8 bases respectively, with 19 bases between them. For the CDR3, the DNA is TGCAGTGCTCCATCCCCCCGGGGGAGGGAGCCCCAGCATTTT. This translates into CSAPSPRGREPQHF.

As concerns this clonotype: A much larger clone is a single base away; this may be a read error. The gene calls are TRBV7-9 and TRBJ2-5; D is unclear. This CDR3 has 11 amino acids. CDR1 and CDR2 from the germline V gene are SEHNR and FQNEAQ (reference sequence). The CDR3 is CASSLQGTQYF. CDR3 nucleotide sequence: TGTGCCAGCAGCTTGCAAGGGACCCAGTACTTC.

This clonotype was counted many times. The chain recombines TRBV7-9 with TRBJ2-5; tentatively, D is TRBD1 or TRBD2 (5 bases each). V was cut by 3 bases and J by 5 bases, with 10 bases left in between. This CDR3 is 13 amino acids long. Germline-derived CDR1 and CDR2 are SEHNR and FQNEAQ (reference sequence). The CDR3 sequence: CASSFGRDETQYF. The DNA for the CDR3 is TGTGCCAGCAGCTTCGGCAGGGACGAGACCCAGTACTTC.

This clonotype was counted many times. The chain joins TRBV20-1 to TRBJ2-7; TRBD1 or TRBD2 may be the D gene (6 bases each). This CDR3 is 14 amino acids long. CDR1 DFQATT and CDR2 SNEGSKA come from the germline V gene (reference sequence). With 5 bases removed from V and 6 bases from J, the gap between germline ends came to 20 bases. CDR3 DNA: TGCAGTGCTCGGGCCGGGACGGGGGCCACCGAGCAGTACTTC. This codes for CSARAGTGATEQYF.

This clonotype has at least ten counts. J is TRBJ2-1 and V is TRBV7-9; no clear D gene. V was pared by 4 bases and J by 13 bases, with 14 bases between. The V gene's germline CDR1 is SEHNR and CDR2 FQNEAQ (reference sequence). This CDR3 spans 12 amino acids. CDR3 residues: CASSSEFSDQFF. CDR3 nucleotides: TGTGCCAGCAGCTCAGAATTTTCCGACCAGTTCTTC.

In its sample, this clonotype was seen many times. The chain combines TRBV7-3 with TRBJ2-3, with unresolved D. V lost 5 bases and J 2 bases, leaving 8 bases between the germline ends. The CDR3 has 13 residues. Germline CDR1 reads SGHTA; CDR2 reads FQGTGA. CDR3 loop: CASSPLDTDTQYF. CDR3 nucleotides: TGTGCCAGCAGCCCGCTAGACACAGATACGCAGTATTTT.

This clonotype showed up many times. This chain uses TRBV10-3 with TRBJ1-2, with no clear D. V lost 3 bases, J lost 7 bases, and 15 bases lay in between. Germline V gives CDR1 ENHRY, CDR2 SYGVKD. CDR3 length equals 14 residues. In DNA, the CDR3 is TGTGCCATCAGTGATCGGGGAGGTACTCTTGGCTACACCTTC. This codes for CAISDRGGTLGYTF.

Ten or more counts support this clonotype. The gene calls are TRBV27 and TRBJ2-7; TRBD2 matches at 11 bases. Germline V CDR1 and CDR2: MNHEY, SMNVEV (reference sequence). The CDR3 has 16 amino acids. The junction had 5 bases not matched to a gene; V was cut back by 3 bases and J by 1 base. This chain's CDR3 is CASSLIGTSGSYEQYF. The CDR3 DNA follows: TGTGCCAGCAGTTTGATAGGGACTAGCGGATCCTACGAGCAGTACTTC.

A note on this clonotype: The CDR3 does not end in the conserved phenylalanine or tryptophan, so this is likely a read error. The limits of the CDR3 on the DNA are not certain, so only TCRdb's listed CDR3 is given. The V gene is TRBV28, the J gene TRBJ2-1. Including both end residues, the CDR3 is 12 amino acids long. The germline CDR1 and CDR2 sequences are MDHEN and SYDVKM. The CDR3 protein is CASRAVGSEQIY.

This clonotype was found many times. The chain uses TRBV10-3 and TRBJ2-2; a weak D match, TRBD1 (6 bases). Germline CDR1 ENHRY, CDR2 SYGVKD. V dropped 2 bases and J dropped 11 bases, with 9 bases sitting between them. CDR3 size: 12 residues. The CDR3 DNA is TGTGCCATCAGTGAGAGGGGGATTGAGCTGTTTTTT. It translates to CAISERGIELFF.

This sequence joins TRBV30 and TRBJ2-2; 14 bases fit TRBD2. The germline V gene has CDR1 GTSNPN and CDR2 SVGIG (reference sequence). After removal of 8 bases from V and 8 bases from J, the junction contained 4 bases not matched to a gene. The CDR3 length is 13 residues. This chain's CDR3 is CAGGTSGSGELFF. CDR3 coding DNA: TGTGCCGGAGGGACTAGCGGGAGTGGGGAGCTGTTTTTT. The whole variable domain, filled in from reference TRBV30 and TRBJ2-2, reads SQTIHQWPATLVQPVGSPLSLECTVEGTSNPNLYWYRQAAGRGLQLLFYSVGIGQISSEVPQNLSASRPQDRQFILSSKKLLLSDSGFYLCAGGTSGSGELFFGEGSRLTVL.

The sample holds many counts of this clonotype. This chain connects TRBV20-1 to TRBJ1-1, with D possibly matching TRBD1 (6 bases). Germline V gene sequence: CDR1 DFQATT, CDR2 SNEGSKA (reference sequence). The V end lost 5 bases, the J end lost 1 base, and 14 bases lay between the germline ends. The length of the CDR3 is 14 residues. CDR3 nucleotides: TGCAGTGCTTGGAGGGGGGGCGCGAACACTGAAGCTTTCTTT. Its translation is CSAWRGGANTEAFF.

This clonotype was picked up many times. The rearrangement joins TRBV30 to TRBJ2-7; 7 nucleotides match TRBD1. CDR3 length: 15 residues. J lost 2 bases, V lost 0 bases, and 7 bases had no gene match. Per the germline V gene, CDR1 is GTSNPN and CDR2 is SVGIG (reference sequence). Written as DNA, the CDR3 is TGTGCCTGGAGTGTTGGGACAGCCCAGACCTACGAGCAGTACTTC. Residues: CAWSVGTAQTYEQYF.

This clonotype was detected many times. The chain joins TRBV29-1 to TRBJ1-5; D might be TRBD1 (5 bases). The V end was cut by 5 bases, the J end by 3 bases, with 11 bases between. The CDR3 extends over 13 amino acids. Germline V gene lookup returns CDR1 SQVTM and CDR2 ANQGSEA. The DNA of the CDR3 is TGCAGCGTTAGAGACAGAGACAATCAGCCCCAGCATTTT. Translated, it gives CSVRDRDNQPQHF.

This clonotype was counted ten times or more. The rearrangement joins TRBV7-9 to TRBJ2-7; possible D gene TRBD2, 6 bases. Germline V lookup: CDR1 SEHNR, CDR2 FQNEAQ (reference sequence). This CDR3 comprises 13 residues. The ends were cut back, 0 bases at V and 6 bases at J, with 9 bases in the middle. The CDR3 DNA is TGTGCCAGCAGCTTAGCGGAGGGGAGCGAGCAGTACTTC. As protein: CASSLAEGSEQYF.

This clonotype occurred many times. The V gene is TRBV28, the J gene TRBJ2-3, with D possibly matching TRBD2 (5 bases). The CDR3 totals 14 residues. Germline V lookup: CDR1 MDHEN, CDR2 SYDVKM. The V and J ends lost 4 bases and 0 bases respectively, with 8 bases between them. The DNA for the CDR3 is TGTGCCAGCAGTTGGGAGAGTAGCACAGATACGCAGTATTTT. This codes for CASSWESSTDTQYF.

This clonotype was counted many times. The chain combines TRBV21-1 with TRBJ2-4; TRBD2 is the table's D call, not checked against the DNA. TRBV21-1 is classified as a pseudogene. The CDR3 is made up of 20 amino acids. The CDR3 DNA reads as TGTGCCAGCAGCAAAGTTTTTACAGCGGGGGGCCGAATGGCCAAAAACATTCAGTACTTC. Protein product: CASSKVFTAGGRMAKNIQYF.

This rearrangement joins TRBV2 to TRBJ2-7; the D is unclear. The CDR3 consists of 14 residues. Germline V lookup: CDR1 SNHLY, CDR2 FYNNEI. The ends were cut back, 0 bases at V and 0 bases at J, with 6 bases in the middle. The CDR3 sequence is CASSEAWSSYEQYF. The CDR3 bases are TGTGCCAGCAGTGAAGCGTGGAGCTCCTACGAGCAGTACTTC.

Ten or more counts support this clonotype. The chain joins TRBV20-1 to TRBJ2-7; TRBD1 aligns across 9 bases. The ends lost 6 bases at V and 2 bases at J; junction bases unmatched: 5. CDR3 length: 13 residues. Germline CDR1 reads DFQATT; CDR2 reads SNEGSKA (reference sequence). For the CDR3, the DNA is TGCAGTGCCTTCCGGGACAGGGCCTACGAGCAGTACTTC. Its protein product is CSAFRDRAYEQYF.

A word on this clonotype: Since no conserved phenylalanine or tryptophan closes the CDR3, a read error is the likely cause. V is TRBV6-1 and J is TRBJ1-1; D is undetermined. V was pared by 3 bases and J by 3 bases, with 8 bases between. Germline V gives CDR1 MNHNS, CDR2 SASEGT. This CDR3 region has 13 residues. This CDR3 reads CASSERLDTEAFS. In nucleotides, the CDR3 is TGTGCCAGCAGTGAGAGGCTGGACACTGAAGCTTTCTCT.